Listed here are 8 T cell receptor beta chains from one sample, sequenced in a study of blood T cell repertoires in COVID-19. The method was immunoSEQ multiplex PCR; TCRdb's version includes in-frame clones alone and lacks a portion of them. This table has 75,000 or so clones, roughly 80% appearing once. Sequencing was done on a sample of peripheral blood. The receptors were gathered from a man in his 60s with active or convalescent COVID-19.

The gene calls are TRBV4-1 and TRBJ2-1; 9 bases map to TRBD2. The CDR3 consists of 16 residues. The J segment lost 3 bases and the V segment lost 3 bases, leaving 6 bases of the junction unmatched. Looked up from germline, CDR1 is MGHRA and CDR2 is YSYEKL. The CDR3 protein is CASSQGTSLFYNEQFF. DNA of the CDR3: TGCGCCAGCAGCCAGGGGACTAGCTTATTCTACAATGAGCAGTTCTTC.

The chain links TRBV11-3 to TRBJ1-6; TRBD1 aligns across 7 bases. Germline CDR1 SGHNT, CDR2 YENEEA. The CDR3 extends over 15 amino acids. Trimming at V came to 5 bases and at J to 4 bases, leaving 5 bases not matched to a gene. CDR3 coding DNA: TGTGCCAGCAGCCCTTCGGGACAGTATAATTCACCCCTCCACTTT. Translation gives CASSPSGQYNSPLHF.

This chain connects TRBV6-5 to TRBJ2-1, with TRBD1 identical over 9 bases. Germline-derived CDR1 and CDR2 are MNHEY and SVGAGI. The length of the CDR3 is 16 residues. V lost 2 bases to trimming and J lost 0 bases; unmatched junction nucleotides: 2. The CDR3 sequence is CASSYGTGISYNEQFF. The DNA for the CDR3 is TGTGCCAGCAGTTACGGGACAGGGATCTCCTACAATGAGCAGTTCTTC.

There are a few counts of this clone. V and J are TRBV6-2 or TRBV6-3 and TRBJ2-6; maybe TRBD1 (6 bases). Germline V lookup: CDR1 MNHEY, CDR2 SVGEGT. The CDR3 has 17 residues. Trimming left V 0 bases short and J 0 bases short, with 9 bases between. CDR3 in DNA: TGTGCCAGCAGTTACTCACAGGGAAACTCTGGGGCCAACGTCCTGACTTTC. It translates to CASSYSQGNSGANVLTF.

This clone is labeled as large (0.1 to 1%). The chain links TRBV4-1 to TRBJ1-1; no definite D call. Trimming took off 0 bases at V and 6 bases at J, with 14 bases between the two ends. Germline V gene lookup returns CDR1 MGHRA and CDR2 YSYEKL. The CDR3 loop spans 15 amino acids. The CDR3 is CASSQDQQTHAEAFF. CDR3 nucleotides: TGCGCCAGCAGCCAAGATCAACAGACCCACGCTGAAGCTTTCTTT.

This clone was counted only a few times. The rearrangement uses TRBV6-6 and TRBJ2-7; D is undetermined. Germline values: CDR1 MNHNY, CDR2 SVGAGI (reference sequence). The CDR3 spans 14 residues. Trimming left V 0 bases short and J 3 bases short, with 9 bases between. As DNA, the CDR3 is TGTGCCAGCAGTTACTCGAGTGAGTTCTACGAGCAGTACTTC. It translates to CASSYSSEFYEQYF.

This clone occurred once. The chain employs TRBV11-1 and TRBJ2-2; 8 nucleotides match TRBD1. Trimming cost V 7 bases and J 5 bases; bases outside gene matches: 9. CDR1 is SGHAT, CDR2 FQDESV, per germline (reference sequence). The CDR3 runs to 15 residues. This CDR3 reads CASKSGQGKTGELFF. For the CDR3, the DNA is TGTGCCAGCAAGTCAGGACAGGGCAAGACCGGGGAGCTGTTTTTT.

The chain links TRBV7-2 to TRBJ2-3; TRBD2 matches at 12 bases. Per germline, CDR1 SGHTA and CDR2 FQGNSA. V dropped 6 bases and J dropped 1; count of bases not matched to a gene: 2. The CDR3 length is 15 residues. The CDR3 sequence is CASRLAGGGTDTQYF. The CDR3 DNA follows: TGTGCCAGCAGACTAGCGGGGGGCGGCACAGATACGCAGTATTTT.